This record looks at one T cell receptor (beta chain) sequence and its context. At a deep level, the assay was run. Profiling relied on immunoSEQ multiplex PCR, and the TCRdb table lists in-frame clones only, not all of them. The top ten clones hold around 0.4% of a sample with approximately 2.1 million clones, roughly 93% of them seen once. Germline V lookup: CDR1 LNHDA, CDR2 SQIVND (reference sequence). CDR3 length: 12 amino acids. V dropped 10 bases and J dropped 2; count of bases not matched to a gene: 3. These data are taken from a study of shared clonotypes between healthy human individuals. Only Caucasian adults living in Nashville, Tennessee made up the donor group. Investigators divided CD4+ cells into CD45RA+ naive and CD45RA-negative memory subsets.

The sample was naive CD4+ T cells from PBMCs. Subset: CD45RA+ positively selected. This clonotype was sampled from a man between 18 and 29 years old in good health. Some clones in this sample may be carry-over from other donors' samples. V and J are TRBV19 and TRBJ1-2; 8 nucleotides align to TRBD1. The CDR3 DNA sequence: TGTGCCACCCGGACAGGGAACTATGGCTACACCTTC. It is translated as CATRTGNYGYTF.